These 22 T cell receptor beta chains were sequenced from one sample in a study of T cells in Graves' hyperthyroidism and ophthalmopathy. Regions amplified from RNA transcripts were the TCR beta CDR3 regions. The HTBI primer set served for first-round RT-PCR of the TCR CDR3. In TCRdb, the multiplex PCR reads were re-called with MiXCR into one record per CDR3 protein. The table has 640,000 or so distinct CDR3 sequences, around 14% seen once; the top ten hold roughly 7%. Specimen: blood. These receptors originate from a woman aged 18-29 years with Graves' ophthalmopathy.

This clonotype was seen more than once but under ten times. V and J are TRBV4-1 and TRBJ1-5; a weak D match, TRBD1 (6 bases). The CDR3 is 17 amino acids. V lost 3 bases and J lost 0, with 15 bases in between. Germline V CDR1 and CDR2: MGHRA, YSYEKL. CDR3 DNA: TGCGCCAGCAGCCAGGCTCCAGGGGCGATTAGCAATCAGCCCCAGCATTTT. It specifies CASSQAPGAISNQPQHF.

In this sample, this clonotype turned up many times. The rearrangement links TRBV6-5 to TRBJ2-7, with 9 bases that match TRBD1. In germline, CDR1 is MNHEY, CDR2 SVGAGI. The V gene end was trimmed by 0 bases and the J gene end by 2 bases; junction bases not matched to a gene: 5. The CDR3 is made up of 16 amino acids. The CDR3 loop reads CASSYSRTGGTYEQYF. The CDR3 DNA follows: TGTGCCAGCAGTTACTCCAGAACAGGGGGCACCTACGAGCAGTACTTC.

J is TRBJ1-5 and V is TRBV28, with D possibly matching TRBD1 (5 bases). The CDR3 totals 16 residues. Trimming pared 5 bases from V and 2 bases from J, leaving 16 bases between. Germline assignment: CDR1 MDHEN and CDR2 SYDVKM. CDR3 nucleotides: TGTGCCAGCAGTCCGGGGGGGACCCTGGGCAATCAGCCCCAGCATTTT. This codes for CASSPGGTLGNQPQHF.

The chain uses TRBV4-2 and TRBJ2-2; the D call may be TRBD1 or TRBD2 (5 bases each). Germline loops: CDR1 LGHNA, CDR2 YNFKEQ. The CDR3 is 17 residues long. The V gene lost 4 bases and the J gene lost 5 bases, with 20 bases spanning the gap. The CDR3 region is CASSLGPGPDVTGELFF. The DNA of the CDR3 is TGTGCCAGCAGCCTGGGACCGGGACCCGATGTGACCGGGGAGCTGTTTTTT.

This clonotype turned up a few times. V usage is TRBV28 and J usage is TRBJ1-3; no firm D call. The length of the CDR3 is 16 residues. The germline V gene has CDR1 MDHEN and CDR2 SYDVKM. The V and J ends lost 1 base and 0 bases respectively, with 10 bases between them. The CDR3 reads CASSLYLTSSGNTIYF. The DNA of the CDR3 is TGTGCCAGCAGTTTATACCTTACGAGCTCTGGAAACACCATATATTTT.

This clonotype was observed many times. The chain employs TRBV2 and TRBJ2-7; TRBD2 might be the D (5 bases). CDR1 is SNHLY and CDR2 is FYNNEI in the germline V gene. The CDR3 runs 14 residues. Trimming shortened V by 6 bases and J by 3 bases, and 15 bases separated the two germline ends. CDR3: CASRVARDNYEQYF. Written as DNA, the CDR3 is TGTGCCAGCAGAGTAGCGAGAGACAACTACGAGCAGTACTTC.

This clonotype showed up many times. The J gene is TRBJ2-1, the V gene TRBV6-5; the match to TRBD1 covers 11 bases. Germline V gene sequence: CDR1 MNHEY, CDR2 SVGAGI. Unmatched junction bases numbered 10, after V lost 0 bases and J lost 6 bases. This CDR3 has 18 residues. This chain's CDR3 is CASSYSTPRDRGSNEQFF. CDR3 sequence (DNA): TGTGCCAGCAGTTACTCGACCCCCAGGGACAGGGGGAGCAATGAGCAGTTCTTC.

There are many counts of this clonotype. The V and J genes are TRBV6-2 or TRBV6-3 and TRBJ2-1; 13 nucleotides match TRBD2. The germline CDR1 and CDR2 sequences are MNHEY and SVGEGT. The CDR3 spans 17 residues. The V gene end was trimmed by 0 bases and the J gene end by 3 bases; junction bases not matched to a gene: 2. The CDR3 DNA sequence: TGTGCCAGCAGTTACTCGACTAGCGGGAGGCACTACAATGAGCAGTTCTTC. Encoded protein: CASSYSTSGRHYNEQFF.

This clonotype was observed many times. This chain connects TRBV12-3 or TRBV12-4 to TRBJ2-5, with a possible D match to TRBD2 (6 bases). The length of the CDR3 is 14 residues. Trimming removed 7 bases at V and 5 bases at J, with 17 bases between. In DNA form, the CDR3 reads TGTGCCAGCACCGGCTCAGGGACTGGTGAGACCCAGTACTTC. Amino acids: CASTGSGTGETQYF.

The chain uses TRBV7-2 and TRBJ2-7, with 13 bases lining up with TRBD2. Germline CDR1 is SGHTA and CDR2 is FQGNSA. The CDR3 length is 15 residues. The V gene end was trimmed by 5 bases and the J gene end by 2 bases; junction bases not matched to a gene: 3. CDR3 sequence: CASSVGLAGPYEQYF. In DNA, the CDR3 is TGTGCCAGCAGCGTGGGACTAGCGGGACCCTACGAGCAGTACTTC.

On this clonotype itself: Its ends do not fully match the called genes, so a read error is possible. V and J are TRBV2 and TRBJ2-2; 8 bases line up with TRBD2. Per the germline V gene, CDR1 is SNHLY and CDR2 is FYNNEI. The CDR3 totals 15 residues. CDR3 nucleotides: TGTGCCAGCAGTTCTCGTAGCGGGAACACCAGGGAGCTGTTTTTT. Its protein product is CASSSRSGNTRELFF.

There are a few counts of this clonotype. This sequence joins TRBV9 and TRBJ2-3; D is ambiguous. The germline V gene encodes CDR1 SGDLS and CDR2 YYNGEE. Trimming took 5 bases from V and 2 from J, leaving 6 bases between them. The CDR3 has 12 residues. CDR3 in DNA: TGTGCCAGCAGTGCTTTCACAGATACGCAGTATTTT. It is translated as CASSAFTDTQYF.

At least ten counts were recorded for this clonotype. The rearrangement joins TRBV5-1 to TRBJ1-1, with unresolved D. The length of the CDR3 is 14 residues. From germline, CDR1 is SGHRS and CDR2 YFSETQ. The ends were cut back, 0 bases at V and 0 bases at J, with 6 bases in the middle. Written as DNA, the CDR3 is TGCGCCAGCAGCTTGGGGGTTATGAACACTGAAGCTTTCTTT. It yields the protein CASSLGVMNTEAFF.

In its sample, this clonotype was seen a few times. A read error may explain this, as a much larger clone is one base away. V and J are TRBV2 and TRBJ1-2, with D possibly matching TRBD1 (5 bases). This CDR3 is 11 amino acids long. In germline, CDR1 is SNHLY, CDR2 FYNNEI. V was pared by 6 bases and J by 8 bases, with 10 bases between. The CDR3: CASRQGVGYTF. The CDR3 DNA follows: TGTGCCAGCAGGCAGGGTGTGGGCTACACCTTC.

This clonotype was seen a handful of times. The V and J genes are TRBV6-1 and TRBJ2-4; possible D gene TRBD1, 5 bases. Germline assignment: CDR1 MNHNS and CDR2 SASEGT. V was shortened by 7 bases and J by 11 bases, with 18 bases between the two germline ends. CDR3 length equals 13 residues. CDR3: CASTDTLLLVQYF. CDR3 nucleotide sequence: TGTGCCAGCACGGACACCCTCTTACTCGTTCAGTACTTC.

This clonotype has ten or more counts. CDR3 DNA sequence: TGTGCCAGCGATGGGCGGTTGGGAGGTACCTCCTACAATGAGCAGTTCTTC. It is translated as CASDGRLGGTSYNEQFF. This sequence joins TRBV2 and TRBJ2-1; TRBD2 might be the D (6 bases). CDR1 SNHLY and CDR2 FYNNEI come from the germline V gene. Trimming stripped 8 bases from V and 0 bases from J, with 20 bases between. The length of the CDR3 is 17 residues.

This clonotype was seen ten or more times. The chain couples TRBV12-3 or TRBV12-4 to TRBJ2-2; the D gene could be TRBD1 or TRBD2 (5 bases each). V was cut by 0 bases and J by 7 bases, with 15 bases left in between. This CDR3 comprises 16 residues. The CDR3 spells CASSLAGVEEGGELFF. The DNA for the CDR3 is TGTGCCAGCAGTTTAGCGGGGGTAGAGGAAGGCGGGGAGCTGTTTTTT.

This chain joins TRBV6-6 and TRBJ2-1, with 9 bases identical to TRBD2. Germline assignment: CDR1 MNHNY and CDR2 SVGAGI (reference sequence). The CDR3 length is 15 residues. V lost 2 bases, J lost 6 bases, and 5 bases stayed unmatched. DNA for the CDR3: TGTGCCAGCAGTTACAATGCGGGAGGGGTCAATGAGCAGTTCTTC. Translation: CASSYNAGGVNEQFF.

This clonotype showed up just a few times. A much larger clone sits a single nucleotide away, making a read error possible. V gene TRBV12-3 or TRBV12-4 combines with J gene TRBJ2-5; D possibly corresponds to TRBD1 (6 bases). This CDR3 is 18 amino acids long. Here the CDR3 DNA reads TGTGCCAACAGTTTCTGGGGGCCGCCGGGGTTTTCATCGGAGACCCAGTACTTC. Its translation: CANSFWGPPGFSSETQYF.

This clonotype was observed at least ten times. This chain links TRBV20-1 with TRBJ1-6, with 10 bases identical to TRBD1. The CDR3 sequence is 15 residues long. V shed 6 bases and J 8 bases; nucleotides not matched to a gene: 10. Germline values: CDR1 DFQATT, CDR2 SNEGSKA (reference sequence). DNA of the CDR3: TGCAGTGCGCTAGGACAGGGGGGATTGCATTCACCCCTCCACTTT. Protein: CSALGQGGLHSPLHF.

This clonotype was detected a few times. The chain combines TRBV19 with TRBJ1-5; D is unclear. CDR1 is LNHDA and CDR2 is SQIVND in the germline V gene (reference sequence). V was shortened by 0 bases and J by 0 bases, with 6 bases between the two germline ends. This CDR3 is 15 amino acids long. DNA of the CDR3: TGTGCCAGTAGTATAGACCGGTATAGCAATCAGCCCCAGCATTTT. This encodes CASSIDRYSNQPQHF.

This clonotype came up many times. V and J are TRBV5-6 and TRBJ1-1; TRBD1 aligns across 7 bases. Germline values: CDR1 SGHDT, CDR2 YYEEEE. V was pared by 3 bases and J by 5 bases, with 4 bases of the junction left unmatched. The CDR3 runs to 13 residues. CDR3 in amino acids: CASSYGTATEAFF. The DNA for the CDR3 is TGTGCCAGCAGCTACGGGACAGCTACTGAAGCTTTCTTT.